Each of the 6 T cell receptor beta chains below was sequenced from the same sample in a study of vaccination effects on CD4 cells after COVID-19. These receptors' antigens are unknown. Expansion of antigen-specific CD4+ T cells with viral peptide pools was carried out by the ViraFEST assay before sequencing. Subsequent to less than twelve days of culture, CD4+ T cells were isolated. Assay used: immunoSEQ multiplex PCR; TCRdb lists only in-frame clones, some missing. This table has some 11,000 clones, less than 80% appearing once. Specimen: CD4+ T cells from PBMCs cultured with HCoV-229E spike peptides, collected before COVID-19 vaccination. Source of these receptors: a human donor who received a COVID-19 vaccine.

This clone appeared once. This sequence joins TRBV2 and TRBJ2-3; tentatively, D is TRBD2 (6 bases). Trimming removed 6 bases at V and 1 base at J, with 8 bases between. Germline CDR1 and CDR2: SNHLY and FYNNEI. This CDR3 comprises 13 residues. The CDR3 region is CASRAGRTDTQYF. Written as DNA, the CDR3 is TGTGCCAGCAGGGCGGGGCGCACAGATACGCAGTATTTT.

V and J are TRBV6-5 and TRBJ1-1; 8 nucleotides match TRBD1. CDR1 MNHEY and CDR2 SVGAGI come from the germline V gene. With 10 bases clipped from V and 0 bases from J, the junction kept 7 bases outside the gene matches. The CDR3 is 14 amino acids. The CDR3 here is CATRTGTMNTEAFF. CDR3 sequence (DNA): TGTGCCACACGGACAGGGACCATGAACACTGAAGCTTTCTTT.

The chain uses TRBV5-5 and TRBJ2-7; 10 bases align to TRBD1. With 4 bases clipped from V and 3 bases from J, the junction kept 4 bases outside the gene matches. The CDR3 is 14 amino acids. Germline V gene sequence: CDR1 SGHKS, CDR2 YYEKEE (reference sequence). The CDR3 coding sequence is TGTGCCAGCAGCCCCGGGGACAGGGGCTACGAGCAGTACTTC. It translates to CASSPGDRGYEQYF.

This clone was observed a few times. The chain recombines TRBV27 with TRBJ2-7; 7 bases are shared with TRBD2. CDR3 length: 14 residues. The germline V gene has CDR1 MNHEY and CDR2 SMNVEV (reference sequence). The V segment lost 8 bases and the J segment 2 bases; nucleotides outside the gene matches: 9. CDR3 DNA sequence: TGTGCCAGCGGCTCCAAGGGAGGGCCCTACGAGCAGTACTTC. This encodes CASGSKGGPYEQYF.

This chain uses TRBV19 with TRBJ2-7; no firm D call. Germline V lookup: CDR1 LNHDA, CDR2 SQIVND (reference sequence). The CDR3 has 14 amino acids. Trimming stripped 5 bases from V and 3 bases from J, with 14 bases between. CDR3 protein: CASSVGSGGYEQYF. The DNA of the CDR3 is TGTGCCAGTAGTGTAGGTTCTGGCGGCTACGAGCAGTACTTC.

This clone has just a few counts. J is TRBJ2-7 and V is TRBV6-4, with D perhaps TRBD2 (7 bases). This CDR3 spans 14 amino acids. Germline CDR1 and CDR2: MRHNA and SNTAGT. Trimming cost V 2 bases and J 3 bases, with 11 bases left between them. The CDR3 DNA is TGTGCCAGCAGTGACGGGGGGGCGGGCTACGAGCAGTACTTC. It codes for CASSDGGAGYEQYF.